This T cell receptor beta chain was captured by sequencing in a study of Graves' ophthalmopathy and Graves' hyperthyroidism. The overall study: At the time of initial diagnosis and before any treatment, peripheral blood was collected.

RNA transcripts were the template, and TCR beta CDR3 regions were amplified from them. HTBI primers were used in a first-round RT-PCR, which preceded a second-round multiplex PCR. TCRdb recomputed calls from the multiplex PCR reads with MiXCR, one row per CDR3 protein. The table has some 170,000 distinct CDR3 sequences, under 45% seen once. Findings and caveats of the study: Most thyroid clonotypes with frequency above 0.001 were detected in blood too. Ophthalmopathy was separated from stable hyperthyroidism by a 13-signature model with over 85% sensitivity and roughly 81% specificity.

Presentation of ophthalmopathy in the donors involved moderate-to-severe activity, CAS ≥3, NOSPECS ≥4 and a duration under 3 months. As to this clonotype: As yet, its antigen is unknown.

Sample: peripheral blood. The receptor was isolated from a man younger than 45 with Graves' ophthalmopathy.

The CDR3 nucleotides read TGTGCCAGCAGCTTAGTGGTCGGACTAGCGGGGGGAGGTTGGGAGACCCAGTACTTC. The encoded protein is CASSLVVGLAGGGWETQYF. The chain links TRBV11-2 to TRBJ2-5, with 14 bases that match TRBD2. CDR1 is SGHAT and CDR2 is FQNNGV in the germline V gene. The CDR3 is 19 residues long. V dropped 1 base and J dropped 5; count of bases not matched to a gene: 12. Complete variable domain (other parts from reference TRBV11-2 and TRBJ2-5): EAGVAQSPRYKIIEKRQSVAFWCNPISGHATLYWYQQILGQGPKLLIQFQNNGVVDDSQLPKDRFSAERLKGVDSTLKIQPAKLEDSAVYLCASSLVVGLAGGGWETQYFGPGTRLLVL.